This TCR beta chain was found in a study of blood T cell repertoires in COVID-19. At the level of the study: PBMCs, B-cell-depleted T cells, or T cells were the source of the cDNA or gDNA that made up the material.

Germline assignment: CDR1 LNHDA and CDR2 SQIVND (reference sequence). After removal of 6 bases from V and 10 bases from J, the junction contained 10 bases not matched to a gene. CDR3 length: 15 amino acids. Exposed enrollees encountered a COVID-19 case at some point within 2 weeks before study entry. As originally analysed: Reference gene primer amplification gave estimated nucleated cell counts. The table came from immunoSEQ multiplex PCR; TCRdb's copy has only in-frame clones and leaves some out. V, J and clone size are taken as reported in that table, and D and trimming were inferred from the DNA itself. The table shows approximately 300,000 clones, with around 85% occurring only once.

The clonotype originates from a woman aged 25 to 39 who had been exposed to COVID-19. The V call is TRBV19, the J call TRBJ1-6; TRBD1 matches 9 bases. The sequenced sample was PBMCs or T cells enriched from blood (not recorded which). CDR3 residues: CASRGQGARGSPLHF. CDR3 DNA: TGTGCCAGTAGGGGACAGGGAGCGAGGGGATCACCCCTCCACTTT. The entire variable domain, with the rest obtained from reference TRBV19 and TRBJ1-6, is as follows: DGGITQSPKYLFRKEGQNVTLSCEQNLNHDAMYWYRQDPGQGLRLIYYSQIVNDFQKGDIAEGYSVSREKKESFPLTVTSAQKNPTAFYLCASRGQGARGSPLHFGNGTRLTVT.